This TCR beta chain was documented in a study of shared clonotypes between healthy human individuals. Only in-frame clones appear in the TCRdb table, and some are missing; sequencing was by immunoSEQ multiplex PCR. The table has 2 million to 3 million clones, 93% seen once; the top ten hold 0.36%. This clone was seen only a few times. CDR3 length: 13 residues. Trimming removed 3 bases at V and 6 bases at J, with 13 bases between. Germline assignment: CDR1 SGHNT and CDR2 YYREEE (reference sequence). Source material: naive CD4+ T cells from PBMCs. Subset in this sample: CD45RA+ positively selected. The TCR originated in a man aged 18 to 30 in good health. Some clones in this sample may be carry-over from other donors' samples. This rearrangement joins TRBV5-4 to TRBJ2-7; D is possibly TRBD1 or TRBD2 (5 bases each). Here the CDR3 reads CASSWGHSGEQYF. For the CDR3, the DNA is TGTGCCAGCAGCTGGGGCCACAGCGGCGAGCAGTACTTC.